The 10 T cell receptor beta chains below all came from one sample that was sequenced in a study of T-cell reconstitution after alpha-beta-depleted transplantation in children. Preparation of the TCRbeta library used unique molecular identifiers. TCRdb re-called the PCR reads with MiXCR, one entry per CDR3 protein. Of roughly 420,000 distinct CDR3 sequences detected, around 15% appear once; the ten largest clones hold roughly 29%. The input for sequencing was PBMCs, mostly from graft donor cells, taken 360 days after TCRalphabeta/CD19-depleted stem cell transplant. These receptors all stem from a boy less than two years old who had a stem cell transplant for Wiskott-Aldrich syndrome, so the T cells may come from the graft donor.

The V and J genes are TRBV10-3 and TRBJ2-7, with D perhaps TRBD1 or TRBD2 (6 bases each). Germline V CDR1 and CDR2: ENHRY, SYGVKD. The germline V and J ends were trimmed by 2 bases and 2 bases, with 13 bases remaining between them. CDR3 length equals 15 residues. The DNA of the CDR3 is TGTGCCATCAGTGAGACTACGGGGGCCACCTACGAGCAGTACTTC. Translation: CAISETTGATYEQYF.

This clonotype was observed a handful of times. The V call is TRBV2, the J call TRBJ2-2, with 9 nucleotides matching TRBD1. This CDR3 spans 16 amino acids. In germline, CDR1 is SNHLY, CDR2 FYNNEI. V shed 9 bases, J shed 4 bases, and the junction held 12 bases outside the gene matches. The CDR3 region is CASSRDRVLLTGELFF. The CDR3 nucleotides are TGTGCCAGTTCCCGGGACAGGGTCCTTCTCACCGGGGAGCTGTTTTTT.

The rearrangement uses TRBV5-1 and TRBJ2-2; 8 bases are shared with TRBD1. J gave up 3 bases and V 2 bases, and 3 bases lay outside the gene matches. CDR3 length: 15 amino acids. In germline, CDR1 is SGHRS, CDR2 YFSETQ. This CDR3 reads CASSLTGGYTGELFF. CDR3 DNA: TGCGCCAGCAGCTTAACAGGGGGTTACACCGGGGAGCTGTTTTTT.

This clonotype was detected a few times. The V and J genes are TRBV7-2 and TRBJ2-7; D is ambiguous. The CDR3 extends over 12 amino acids. Germline values: CDR1 SGHTA, CDR2 FQGNSA. V was shortened by 1 base and J by 9 bases, with 10 bases between the two germline ends. In nucleotides, the CDR3 is TGTGCCAGCAGCTTAGTACCGGGTTGGCAGTACTTC. Protein product: CASSLVPGWQYF.

This clonotype was seen at least ten times. The V call is TRBV3-1, the J call TRBJ1-6; D not certain. Germline lookup yields CDR1 LGHDT and CDR2 YNNKEL (reference sequence). Trimming cost V 0 bases and J 8 bases, with 11 bases left between them. The CDR3 has 15 amino acids. The CDR3 DNA is TGTGCCAGCAGCCAAGATCGGTGGGGTGATTCACCCCTCCACTTT. It yields the protein CASSQDRWGDSPLHF.

This clonotype has a count of ten or more. The J gene is TRBJ1-1, the V gene TRBV5-1; D is possibly TRBD1 (5 bases). Germline values: CDR1 SGHRS, CDR2 YFSETQ. The V end lost 0 bases, the J end lost 0 bases, and 6 bases lay between the germline ends. The CDR3 totals 14 residues. CDR3 protein: CASSLGQMNTEAFF. CDR3 DNA: TGCGCCAGCAGCTTGGGACAGATGAACACTGAAGCTTTCTTT.

J is TRBJ2-7 and V is TRBV12-3 or TRBV12-4; D ambiguous. Trimming stripped 8 bases from V and 2 bases from J, with 16 bases between. This CDR3 has 14 residues. The CDR3 region is CASEWGGVPYEQYF. Here the CDR3 DNA reads TGTGCCAGCGAGTGGGGTGGGGTTCCCTACGAGCAGTACTTC.

The chain has TRBV20-1 and TRBJ2-1, with a weak D call TRBD2 (6 bases). The V end was cut by 3 bases, the J end by 1 base, with 7 bases between. Germline lookup yields CDR1 DFQATT and CDR2 SNEGSKA (reference sequence). CDR3 length equals 13 residues. CDR3 residues: CSASRGSYNEQFF. CDR3 bases: TGCAGTGCTAGTCGGGGGTCCTACAATGAGCAGTTCTTC.

The V gene is TRBV11-2, the J gene TRBJ2-5; 7 nucleotides line up with TRBD1. The germline CDR1 and CDR2 sequences are SGHAT and FQNNGV. The CDR3 sequence is 14 residues long. Trimming took 6 bases from V and 1 from J; bases not matched to a gene: 5. The CDR3 protein is CASSYDRVQETQYF. CDR3 in DNA: TGTGCCAGCAGTTACGACAGGGTCCAAGAGACCCAGTACTTC.

This chain joins TRBV12-3 or TRBV12-4 and TRBJ1-2; the D is unclear. This CDR3 comprises 12 residues. Trimming shortened V by 6 bases and J by 4 bases, and 9 bases separated the two germline ends. The CDR3 DNA is TGTGCCAGCAGCTTTTGGGGCTATGGCTACACCTTC. The encoded protein is CASSFWGYGYTF.